This is a list of T cell receptor beta chains from one sample in a study of CD8 T cells in Susac syndrome. TCRdb redid the calling of the immunoSEQ multiplex PCR reads with MiXCR, one entry per CDR3 protein. The sample contains approximately 1,300 distinct CDR3 sequences, under 80% of which appear only once. Sequenced: CD8+ TEMRA cells from PBMCs. The receptors stem from a human donor with Susac syndrome. Both conserved end residues are part of each CDR3. Fields, in order: V gene, clone size, J gene, D gene, CDR3 protein, CDR3 DNA. The D gene is left open where the match is weak. Expanded clones are given a class, and other clones once, few, many or no size at all.

V: TRBV7-9
size: .
J: TRBJ2-6
D: .
CDR3: CASSLEGRDSLFGAYVLTF
DNA: TGTGCCAGCAGCTTAGAGGGCAGGGATTCCCTCTTTGGGGCCTACGTCCTGACTTTC

V: TRBV9
size: .
J: TRBJ2-7
D: .
CDR3: CASSACVSYEQYF
DNA: TGTGCCAGCAGCGCGTGCGTCTCCTACGAGCAGTACTTC

V: TRBV20-1
size: .
J: TRBJ1-5
D: .
CDR3: CSARTGYQPQHF
DNA: TGCAGTGCTAGGACCGGTTATCAGCCCCAGCATTTT

V: TRBV5-5
size: .
J: TRBJ1-2
D: .
CDR3: CASSFSTDANYGYTF
DNA: TGTGCCAGCAGCTTTTCGACGGACGCTAACTATGGCTACACCTTC

V: TRBV7-9
size: .
J: TRBJ2-7
D: .
CDR3: CASSWGDPIPNEQYF
DNA: TGTGCCAGCAGCTGGGGGGACCCCATCCCAAACGAGCAGTACTTC

V: TRBV4-3
size: large
J: TRBJ1-4
D: .
CDR3: CASSQDNGSNEKLFF
DNA: TGCGCCAGCAGCCAAGATAACGGATCAAATGAAAAACTGTTTTTT

V: TRBV13
size: few
J: TRBJ1-4
D: .
CDR3: CASRLRGATNEKLFF
DNA: TGTGCCAGCAGGTTAAGGGGTGCAACTAATGAAAAACTGTTTTTT

V: TRBV6-5
size: few
J: TRBJ2-1
D: .
CDR3: CASSLSDNEQFF
DNA: TGTGCCAGCAGCCTCTCGGACAATGAGCAGTTCTTC

V: TRBV2
size: .
J: TRBJ1-4
D: .
CDR3: CASSEIGKTNEKLFF
DNA: TGTGCCAGCAGTGAAATAGGGAAGACTAATGAAAAACTGTTTTTT

V: TRBV20-1
size: .
J: TRBJ2-3
D: .
CDR3: CSARGGDRDTDTQYF
DNA: TGCAGTGCCCGGGGGGGGGACAGGGACACAGATACGCAGTATTTT

V: TRBV7-9
size: once
J: TRBJ2-6
D: .
CDR3: CSSCLECRDSHFGANVLTF
DNA: TGTTCCAGCTGCTTAGAGTGCAGGGATTCCCACTTTGGGGCCAACGTCCTGACTTTC

V: TRBV12-3/TRBV12-4
size: .
J: TRBJ2-2
D: .
CDR3: CARSKNTWELFF
DNA: TGTGCCAGAAGTAAGAACACCTGGGAGCTGTTTTTT

V: TRBV12-3/TRBV12-4
size: few
J: TRBJ2-2
D: .
CDR3: CASSKTIPGHSSSSPRILLFF
DNA: TGTGCCAGCAGCAAAACCATCCCAGGTCATTCTTCATCCTCACCCAGGATTCTCCTGTTTTTT

V: TRBV24-1
size: .
J: TRBJ2-4
D: .
CDR3: CATSDGLNGAERNIQYF
DNA: TGTGCCACCAGTGATGGATTAAACGGGGCAGAAAGAAACATTCAGTACTTC

V: TRBV12-3/TRBV12-4
size: once
J: TRBJ2-2
D: .
CDR3: CSSSKNTGYLFF
DNA: TGTTCCAGCAGTAAGAACACCGGGTATCTGTTTTTT

V: TRBV28
size: once
J: TRBJ1-3
D: .
CDR3: CASSLYRWGVNGNTIYF
DNA: TGTGCCAGCAGTTTATATAGATGGGGGGTCAATGGAAACACCATATATTTT

V: TRBV12-3/TRBV12-4
size: .
J: TRBJ2-2
D: .
CDR3: CSISKNTGELFF
DNA: TGTTCCATCAGTAAGAACACCGGGGAGCTGTTTTTT

V: TRBV9
size: .
J: TRBJ2-1
D: .
CDR3: CASSVATSHEMFF
DNA: TGTGCCAGCAGCGTGGCGACATCCCATGAGATGTTCTTC

V: TRBV5-5
size: .
J: TRBJ2-7
D: TRBD1
CDR3: CASSLGQGRRVYEQYF
DNA: TGTGCCAGCAGCTTGGGACAGGGAAGAAGGGTCTACGAGCAGTACTTC

V: TRBV5-8
size: few
J: TRBJ2-1
D: TRBD1
CDR3: CASSYMGQGVNEQFF
DNA: TGTGCCAGCAGCTATATGGGACAGGGGGTTAATGAGCAGTTCTTC

V: TRBV7-9
size: large
J: TRBJ2-7
D: .
CDR3: CASSWGDPIPDEQYF
DNA: TGTGCCAGCAGCTGGGGGGACCCCATCCCGGACGAGCAGTACTTC

V: TRBV24-1
size: once
J: TRBJ2-4
D: .
CDR3: CASSDGLNGAGKNIEYF
DNA: TGTGCCTCCAGTGATGGATTAAACGGGGCAGGGAAAAACATTGAGTACTTC

V: TRBV6-1
size: .
J: TRBJ2-1
D: .
CDR3: CASRPDTPPGHEQFF
DNA: TGTGCCAGCAGGCCTGACACCCCTCCCGGGCATGAGCAGTTCTTC

V: TRBV7-9
size: .
J: TRBJ2-6
D: .
CDR3: CACSLEGRDSHFGAIVLSF
DNA: TGTGCCTGCAGCTTAGAGGGCAGGGATTCCCACTTTGGGGCCATCGTCCTGTCTTTC

V: TRBV25-1
size: .
J: TRBJ2-2
D: .
CDR3: CTSRRGTGELFF
DNA: TGTACCAGCAGGAGGGGTACCGGGGAGCTGTTTTTT

V: TRBV9
size: .
J: TRBJ1-2
D: TRBD1
CDR3: CASSGDREANYGYTF
DNA: TGTGCCAGCAGCGGCGACAGGGAAGCTAACTATGGCTACACCTTC

V: TRBV28
size: few
J: TRBJ1-2
D: TRBD1
CDR3: CASSLTQGVSGYTF
DNA: TGTGCCAGCAGTTTAACCCAGGGGGTTTCTGGCTACACCTTC

V: TRBV6-5
size: .
J: TRBJ2-7
D: TRBD1
CDR3: CASSSPTGTEFYEQYF
DNA: TGTGCCAGCAGTTCTCCCACCGGGACAGAGTTCTACGAGCAGTACTTC

V: TRBV20-1
size: .
J: TRBJ2-1
D: .
CDR3: CSARAEGGSYNEQFF
DNA: TGCAGTGCTAGAGCGGAGGGGGGCTCCTACAATGAGCAGTTCTTC

V: TRBV6-1
size: few
J: TRBJ1-6
D: TRBD1
CDR3: CASSEIDRVNSPLHF
DNA: TGTGCCAGCAGTGAAATTGACAGGGTAAATTCACCCCTCCACTTT

V: TRBV7-9
size: .
J: TRBJ1-6
D: .
CDR3: CASSPGGESYNSPLHF
DNA: TGTGCCAGCAGCCCGGGGGGGGAGTCCTATAATTCACCCCTCCACTTT

V: TRBV20-1
size: .
J: TRBJ1-1
D: .
CDR3: CSARDLEPEAFF
DNA: TGCAGTGCTAGAGATTTGGAGCCTGAAGCTTTCTTT

V: TRBV28
size: .
J: TRBJ1-1
D: .
CDR3: CASSWGVWNTEAFF
DNA: TGTGCCAGCAGCTGGGGGGTATGGAACACTGAAGCTTTCTTT

V: TRBV4-3
size: .
J: TRBJ1-1
D: .
CDR3: CASSPYRNTESFF
DNA: TGCGCCAGCAGCCCCTACAGGAACACTGAATCTTTCTTT

V: TRBV4-1
size: .
J: TRBJ2-5
D: TRBD2
CDR3: CASSQDLSSGGAGETQYF
DNA: TGCGCCAGCAGCCAAGATCTTTCTAGCGGGGGGGCTGGGGAGACCCAGTACTTC

V: TRBV24-1
size: .
J: TRBJ2-1
D: TRBD2
CDR3: CATSDETSGNEQFF
DNA: TGTGCCACCAGTGACGAGACTAGCGGTAATGAGCAGTTCTTC

V: TRBV30
size: .
J: TRBJ1-1
D: .
CDR3: CAWSLQDTEAFF
DNA: TGTGCCTGGAGTCTGCAAGACACTGAAGCTTTCTTT

V: TRBV6-2/TRBV6-3
size: .
J: TRBJ2-1
D: TRBD2
CDR3: CASSSKRGGYNEQFF
DNA: TGTGCCAGCAGCTCCAAGCGGGGGGGCTACAATGAGCAGTTCTTC

V: TRBV6-2/TRBV6-3
size: large
J: TRBJ1-1
D: .
CDR3: CASSSAEPNTEAFF
DNA: TGTGCCAGCAGCTCCGCGGAACCGAACACTGAAGCTTTCTTT

V: TRBV7-9
size: .
J: TRBJ2-6
D: .
CDR3: CGSCLEGRDSHFGANVLTF
DNA: TGTGGCAGCTGCTTAGAGGGCAGGGATTCCCACTTTGGGGCCAACGTCCTGACTTTC

V: TRBV5-6
size: .
J: TRBJ2-5
D: TRBD2
CDR3: CASSPGLAEETQYF
DNA: TGTGCCAGCAGCCCCGGACTAGCGGAAGAGACCCAGTACTTC

V: TRBV24-1
size: .
J: TRBJ2-4
D: .
CDR3: CATSDGFNGSGINIQYF
DNA: TGTGCCACCAGTGATGGATTTAACGGGTCAGGGATAAACATTCAGTACTTC

V: TRBV30
size: large
J: TRBJ2-1
D: TRBD2
CDR3: CAWNLAGVNEQFF
DNA: TGTGCCTGGAACCTAGCGGGGGTTAATGAGCAGTTCTTC

V: TRBV6-6
size: .
J: TRBJ2-1
D: TRBD2
CDR3: CASTPKRGGYNEQFF
DNA: TGTGCCAGCACCCCCAAGCGGGGGGGCTACAATGAGCAGTTCTTC

V: TRBV23-1
size: .
J: TRBJ1-6
D: TRBD1
CDR3: CASSRFGTVNSPLHF
DNA: TGCGCCAGCAGTCGATTCGGGACAGTTAATTCACCCCTCCACTTT

V: TRBV10-3
size: large
J: TRBJ1-2
D: .
CDR3: CAIRGWAGYTF
DNA: TGTGCCATCAGAGGGTGGGCTGGCTACACCTTC

V: TRBV30
size: .
J: TRBJ2-7
D: .
CDR3: CAWSASPSVSYEQYF
DNA: TGTGCCTGGAGCGCCAGCCCGAGCGTCTCCTACGAGCAGTACTTC

V: TRBV7-9
size: few
J: TRBJ2-6
D: .
CDR3: CASSLVGRDSHFGANVLTF
DNA: TGTGCCAGCAGCTTAGTGGGCAGGGATTCCCACTTTGGGGCCAACGTGCTGACTTTC

V: TRBV15
size: .
J: TRBJ1-5
D: .
CDR3: CAPAAPKKAQHF
DNA: TGTGCCCCAGCAGCCCCAAAAAAAGCCCAGCATTTT

V: TRBV24-1
size: .
J: TRBJ2-4
D: .
CDR3: CATSDGFNGAGKNILYF
DNA: TGTGCCACCAGTGATGGATTTAACGGGGCAGGGAAAAACATTCTGTACTTC

V: TRBV20-1
size: .
J: TRBJ2-3
D: .
CDR3: CSARVLAEVGTDTQYF
DNA: TGCAGTGCTAGAGTACTAGCTGAAGTCGGCACAGATACGCAGTATTTT

V: TRBV9
size: .
J: TRBJ2-1
D: TRBD2
CDR3: CASSPATSGEYNEQFF
DNA: TGTGCCAGCAGCCCAGCGACTAGCGGGGAATACAATGAGCAGTTCTTC

V: TRBV6-1
size: few
J: TRBJ1-4
D: .
CDR3: CASSGESADEKLFF
DNA: TGTGCCAGCAGTGGAGAGAGCGCCGATGAAAAACTGTTTTTT

V: TRBV9
size: .
J: TRBJ2-2
D: .
CDR3: CASSLRTTPGTGELFF
DNA: TGTGCCAGCAGCTTACGGACTACCCCGGGGACCGGGGAGCTGTTTTTT

V: TRBV6-2/TRBV6-3
size: .
J: TRBJ1-6
D: .
CDR3: CASSPGQSFRSSYNSHLHF
DNA: TGTGCCAGCAGCCCGGGTCAATCTTTTCGGAGCTCCTATAATTCACACCTCCACTTT

V: TRBV9
size: .
J: TRBJ2-7
D: .
CDR3: CASSVVGVTYEQYF
DNA: TGTGCCAGCAGCGTAGTAGGGGTCACCTACGAGCAGTACTTC